A single sample gave rise to the 27 T cell receptor beta chains below, sequenced in a study of a mutant IDH1 vaccine in newly diagnosed glioma. Data came from immunoSEQ multiplex PCR; TCRdb stores just in-frame clones and leaves some out. The sample consists of tens of thousands of clones, over 85% of them appearing once. Indicated time point: week 47, end of study. With topical imiquimod, each dose of the vaccine consisted of 300 ug of mutant IDH1 20-mer peptide. Their target antigens are unknown. Sequenced here: PBMCs, sampled from a glioma patient whose treatment included an IDH1 peptide vaccine. All receptors come from a woman between 50 and 59 years old with glioma.

Concerning this clone: An end of the junction differs from the germline gene, which may be a read error. The V and J genes are TRBV23-1 and TRBJ2-7; 8 nucleotides agree with TRBD1. TRBV23-1 is sorted into the ORF group, with uncertain function. CDR3 length: 15 residues. This CDR3 reads CASSQSKDRAYEQYF. Written as DNA, the CDR3 is TGCGCCAGCAGCCAATCGAAGGACAGGGCCTACGAGCAGTACTTC.

This chain joins TRBV7-9 and TRBJ2-5; TRBD1 might be the D (6 bases). There are 14 residues in the CDR3. CDR1 is SEHNR and CDR2 is FQNEAQ in the germline V gene (reference sequence). Trimming removed 4 bases at V and 5 bases at J, with 14 bases between. CDR3 protein: CASSSSDGGETQYF. The DNA for the CDR3 is TGTGCCAGCAGCTCAAGTGATGGGGGCGAGACCCAGTACTTC.

The V call is TRBV18, the J call TRBJ2-3; 9 bases agree with TRBD1. V lost 3 bases and J lost 1; bases outside the gene matches: 5. CDR3 length equals 16 residues. Germline V gives CDR1 KGHSH, CDR2 LQKENI. The CDR3 region is CASSPLDRGGTDTQYF. The CDR3 DNA follows: TGTGCCAGCTCACCCCTGGACAGGGGTGGCACAGATACGCAGTATTTT.

The V gene is TRBV6-5, the J gene TRBJ1-2, with TRBD1 identical over 7 bases. J gave up 4 bases and V 6 bases, and 11 bases lay outside the gene matches. CDR1 and CDR2 (germline): MNHEY, SVGAGI. The CDR3 has 15 residues. The CDR3 nucleotides read TGTGCCAGCAGGCCACCGGGACAGCGCCTCTATGGCTACACCTTC. Amino acid sequence: CASRPPGQRLYGYTF.

The J gene is TRBJ2-7, the V gene TRBV19; TRBD1 aligns across 7 bases. The CDR3 has 15 amino acids. V lost 3 bases to trimming and J lost 1 base; unmatched junction nucleotides: 6. Per the germline V gene, CDR1 is LNHDA and CDR2 is SQIVND (reference sequence). The CDR3 DNA reads TGTGCCAGTAGTATCCTAACAGGGGCTTCCTACGAGCAGTACTTC. As protein: CASSILTGASYEQYF.

V gene TRBV5-1 combines with J gene TRBJ1-2; 7 nucleotides align to TRBD1. From germline, CDR1 is SGHRS and CDR2 YFSETQ. Germline trimming cut 0 bases from V and 4 bases from J; bases unmatched to any gene: 0. This CDR3 spans 13 amino acids. CDR3 DNA: TGCGCCAGCAGCTTGGAGGGGGCCTATGGCTACACCTTC. Protein product: CASSLEGAYGYTF.

The V and J genes are TRBV10-3 and TRBJ2-7; D gene ambiguous. The V end lost 8 bases, the J end lost 2 bases, and 10 bases lay between the germline ends. Germline CDR1 reads ENHRY; CDR2 reads SYGVKD. CDR3 length equals 12 residues. CDR3 in DNA: TGTGCCATCGGCGCCAATCCCTACGAGCAGTACTTC. This codes for CAIGANPYEQYF.

The chain carries TRBV19 and TRBJ2-7; 13 nucleotides line up with TRBD2. The V gene's germline CDR1 is LNHDA and CDR2 SQIVND (reference sequence). This CDR3 comprises 15 residues. Trimming cost V 1 base and J 3 bases; bases outside gene matches: 0. This chain's CDR3 is CASSIGLAGGYEQYF. The CDR3 DNA is TGTGCCAGTAGTATAGGACTAGCGGGAGGCTACGAGCAGTACTTC.

The genes are TRBV11-2 and TRBJ2-7; no reliable D call. With 5 bases removed from V and 0 bases from J, the gap between germline ends came to 8 bases. Germline CDR1 is SGHAT and CDR2 is FQNNGV. This CDR3 comprises 13 residues. CDR3 residues: CASSDGSSYEQYF. CDR3 sequence (DNA): TGTGCCAGCAGCGACGGCAGCTCCTACGAGCAGTACTTC.

The CDR3 bases are TGTGCCACCGGGGGACCGATGAACACTGAAGCTTTCTTT. Translating it yields CATGGPMNTEAFF. V gene TRBV6-5 combines with J gene TRBJ1-1; a possible D gene is TRBD1 (5 bases). The CDR3 loop spans 13 amino acids. The ends were cut back, 10 bases at V and 0 bases at J, with 12 bases in the middle. Germline V gives CDR1 MNHEY, CDR2 SVGAGI.

V and J are TRBV7-2 and TRBJ1-6; weak D call: TRBD1 (5 bases). Looked up from germline, CDR1 is SGHTA and CDR2 is FQGNSA. The CDR3 has 13 residues. V lost 1 base to trimming and J lost 12 bases, with 10 bases between them. The CDR3 DNA sequence: TGTGCCAGCAGCTTAGATGGGGCCTTACCCCTCCACTTT. Its protein product is CASSLDGALPLHF.

This clone showed up just once. The CDR3: CASSVQTSGRLLQTSTDTQYF. In DNA, the CDR3 is TGTGCCAGCAGCGTTCAGACTAGCGGGAGATTATTGCAAACCTCCACAGATACGCAGTATTTT. The J gene is TRBJ2-3, the V gene TRBV9, with TRBD2 matching 12 bases. With 2 bases clipped from V and 2 bases from J, the junction kept 18 bases outside the gene matches. Looked up from germline, CDR1 is SGDLS and CDR2 is YYNGEE. This CDR3 contains 21 residues.

The chain is built from TRBV27 and TRBJ2-7, with 8 positions matching TRBD1. The CDR3 is made up of 14 amino acids. Trimming cost V 6 bases and J 3 bases; bases outside gene matches: 7. Looked up from germline, CDR1 is MNHEY and CDR2 is SMNVEV (reference sequence). The CDR3 DNA reads as TGTGCCAGCAGCCTCGGACAGGGCTACTACGAGCAGTACTTC. Residues: CASSLGQGYYEQYF.

This chain uses TRBV10-3 with TRBJ2-1; D call uncertain. Trimming took off 4 bases at V and 0 bases at J, with 10 bases between the two ends. The CDR3 spans 15 residues. The germline V gene has CDR1 ENHRY and CDR2 SYGVKD. The CDR3 sequence is CAISGISSSYNEQFF. DNA of the CDR3: TGTGCCATCAGTGGAATTTCCAGCTCCTACAATGAGCAGTTCTTC.

V is TRBV7-8 and J is TRBJ1-3; no reliable D call. Between the trimmed V and J ends, which lost 1 base and 0 bases, there was a span of 13 bases. The CDR3 loop spans 17 amino acids. Per germline, CDR1 SGHVS and CDR2 FQNEAQ. In nucleotides, the CDR3 is TGTGCCAGCAGCTTAGATACGACGGATTCCTCTGGAAACACCATATATTTT. It specifies CASSLDTTDSSGNTIYF.

This chain links TRBV29-1 with TRBJ2-7; 7 nucleotides agree with TRBD2. V lost 6 bases and J lost 7; bases outside the gene matches: 15. The CDR3 is 14 amino acids. Germline-derived CDR1 and CDR2 are SQVTM and ANQGSEA. CDR3 in DNA: TGCAGCGTGCCGGTAGCGGGCCCCTCAAGGGAGCAGTACTTC. This translates into CSVPVAGPSREQYF.

The J gene is TRBJ1-1, the V gene TRBV19; no clear D gene. V lost 5 bases to trimming and J lost 4 bases, with 14 bases between them. CDR1 LNHDA and CDR2 SQIVND come from the germline V gene (reference sequence). This CDR3 has 14 amino acids. CDR3 nucleotides: TGTGCCAGTAGTTACCTGGCCCCTGCCACTGAAGCTTTCTTT. It specifies CASSYLAPATEAFF. Variable domain in full (rest from reference TRBV19 and TRBJ1-1): DGGITQSPKYLFRKEGQNVTLSCEQNLNHDAMYWYRQDPGQGLRLIYYSQIVNDFQKGDIAEGYSVSREKKESFPLTVTSAQKNPTAFYLCASSYLAPATEAFFGQGTRLTVV.

This clone occurred a few times. The gene calls are TRBV29-1 and TRBJ1-1; D is uncertain. V was clipped by 4 bases and J by 3 bases, with 15 bases between them. Germline V lookup: CDR1 SQVTM, CDR2 ANQGSEA. CDR3 length: 14 amino acids. The CDR3 here is CSVARATQDTEAFF. As DNA, the CDR3 is TGCAGCGTTGCACGGGCAACTCAGGACACTGAAGCTTTCTTT.

The J gene is TRBJ2-1, the V gene TRBV14; 9 bases align to TRBD1. The trim removed 0 bases at V and 4 bases at J, leaving 10 bases unmatched. The length of the CDR3 is 18 residues. Germline CDR1 reads SGHDN; CDR2 reads FVKESK. The CDR3 DNA reads as TGTGCCAGCAGCCAAGAAAGCTGGGCCGGGACAGGGTACAATGAGCAGTTCTTC. Translation gives CASSQESWAGTGYNEQFF.

Remarks on this clone: Additional DNA sequences in this sample encode the identical CDR3. In nucleotides, the CDR3 is TGCGCCAGCAGTGAGTCGGCTAGCGGGAGGGCCAAGGCAGATACGCAGTATTTT. It translates to CASSESASGRAKADTQYF. The chain uses TRBV10-1 and TRBJ2-3; 12 nucleotides align to TRBD2. Per germline, CDR1 WNHNN and CDR2 SYGVQD (reference sequence). V was clipped by 0 bases and J by 4 bases; unmatched bases: 8. CDR3 length: 18 residues.

The rearrangement joins TRBV4-1 to TRBJ2-7, with 8 bases fitting TRBD1. There are 15 residues in the CDR3. The junction had 8 bases not matched to a gene; V was cut back by 4 bases and J by 3 bases. CDR1 is MGHRA and CDR2 is YSYEKL in the germline V gene. CDR3 in DNA: TGCGCCAGCAGCCCCGGCCAGGGGGCAATCTACGAGCAGTACTTC. Its translation: CASSPGQGAIYEQYF.

This rearrangement joins TRBV9 to TRBJ2-7; D unclear. V lost 0 bases and J 0 bases, leaving 10 bases between the germline ends. The CDR3 totals 15 residues. Germline CDR1 is SGDLS and CDR2 is YYNGEE. The chain's CDR3 is CASSVGAVTSYEQYF. DNA for the CDR3: TGTGCCAGCAGCGTAGGGGCGGTTACCTCCTACGAGCAGTACTTC.

The V gene is TRBV29-1, the J gene TRBJ2-5; D may be TRBD1 or TRBD2 (5 bases each). V was pared by 7 bases and J by 1 base, with 13 bases between. The germline gives CDR1 SQVTM, CDR2 ANQGSEA. The CDR3 loop spans 13 amino acids. The CDR3 nucleotides read TGCAGCGCGCTGGGACGACTCCAAGAGACCCAGTACTTC. Amino acids: CSALGRLQETQYF.

The chain joins TRBV9 to TRBJ1-1, with D unclear. CDR3 length equals 13 residues. Germline loops: CDR1 SGDLS, CDR2 YYNGEE. The V gene lost 4 bases and the J gene lost 1 base, with 8 bases spanning the gap. The CDR3 region has the DNA TGTGCCAGCAGCCCCCCGGCGAACACTGAAGCTTTCTTT. As protein: CASSPPANTEAFF.

This sequence joins TRBV5-8 and TRBJ1-1, with 7 bases lining up with TRBD1. V dropped 6 bases and J dropped 6; count of bases not matched to a gene: 11. CDR1 and CDR2 (germline): SGHTS, YDEGEE. The CDR3 has 14 amino acids. CDR3 bases: TGTGCCAGCAAGGGACAGCGAACAGGGGCTGAAGCTTTCTTT. Translating gives CASKGQRTGAEAFF. Combining the CDR3 with reference TRBV5-8 and TRBJ1-1 gives the whole variable domain EAGVTQSPTHLIKTRGQQATLRCSPISGHTSVYWYQQALGLGLQFLLWYDEGEERNRGNFPPRFSGRQFPNYSSELNVNALELEDSALYLCASKGQRTGAEAFFGQGTRLTVV.

This clone was observed a handful of times. Other DNA sequences within the sample encode an identical CDR3. The V gene is TRBV30, the J gene TRBJ1-1; D call uncertain. CDR1 GTSNPN and CDR2 SVGIG come from the germline V gene (reference sequence). The CDR3 is made up of 11 amino acids. V was clipped by 3 bases and J by 1 base, with 3 bases between them. DNA of the CDR3: TGTGCCTGGAGCCGGAACACTGAAGCTTTCTTT. It specifies CAWSRNTEAFF.

The genes are TRBV19 and TRBJ1-5; D is unclear. This CDR3 contains 15 residues. The V gene's germline CDR1 is LNHDA and CDR2 SQIVND (reference sequence). V was pared by 2 bases and J by 3 bases, with 11 bases between. The CDR3 reads CASSIRGTDNQPQHF. Here the CDR3 DNA reads TGTGCCAGTAGTATACGGGGAACGGACAATCAGCCCCAGCATTTT.